The rows below give T cell receptor beta chains drawn from one sample of a study of chemoradiotherapy in HPV16-positive cancers. The assay was immunoSEQ multiplex PCR, and TCRdb's table has in-frame clones only and misses some. The data contain 17,000 or so clones, about three quarters of them singletons. The starting material was tumor tissue, obtained from a patient who underwent chemoradiotherapy. These receptors came from a human donor with HPV-associated anogenital cancer. Each CDR3 is given with its conserved first and last residue. A D gene is named only where the DNA matches it firmly. Some rows have no size entry. The others give once, few or many, or a class for an expanded clone.

v_call: TRBV11-1
j_call: TRBJ2-7
clone_size: few
d_call: .
cdr3_aa: CASSLSRNSYEQYF
cdr3_nt: TGTGCCAGCAGCTTATCCAGAAACTCCTACGAGCAGTACTTC

v_call: TRBV7-2
j_call: TRBJ2-6
clone_size: medium-sized
d_call: TRBD2
cdr3_aa: CASSAAGLAGAGANVLTF
cdr3_nt: TGTGCCAGCAGCGCCGCGGGACTAGCGGGAGCCGGGGCCAACGTCCTGACTTTC

v_call: TRBV10-1
j_call: TRBJ2-7
clone_size: .
d_call: .
cdr3_aa: CASSDGGAYEQYF
cdr3_nt: TGCGCCAGCAGTGATGGAGGAGCCTACGAGCAGTACTTC

v_call: TRBV2
j_call: TRBJ2-3
clone_size: .
d_call: .
cdr3_aa: CASSASGTDTQYF
cdr3_nt: TGTGCCAGCAGTGCCTCCGGCACAGATACGCAGTATTTT

v_call: TRBV29-1
j_call: TRBJ2-5
clone_size: .
d_call: .
cdr3_aa: CSVVDSPTVRTQYF
cdr3_nt: TGCAGCGTTGTGGACAGCCCTACTGTTAGGACCCAGTACTTC

v_call: TRBV21-1
j_call: TRBJ2-4
clone_size: .
d_call: .
cdr3_aa: CASSGGLAETIQYF
cdr3_nt: TGTGCCAGCAGCGGTGGGCTAGCGGAAACCATTCAGTACTTC

v_call: TRBV30
j_call: TRBJ2-2
clone_size: .
d_call: TRBD1
cdr3_aa: CAWRVRGKNTGELFF
cdr3_nt: TGTGCCTGGAGAGTCAGGGGGAAGAACACCGGGGAGCTGTTTTTT

v_call: TRBV6-5
j_call: TRBJ1-2
clone_size: .
d_call: .
cdr3_aa: CASSSQDFYGYTF
cdr3_nt: TGTGCCAGCAGCTCACAAGACTTCTATGGCTACACCTTC

v_call: TRBV18
j_call: TRBJ2-3
clone_size: few
d_call: .
cdr3_aa: CASSPRDTGTDTQYF
cdr3_nt: TGTGCCAGCTCACCCCGGGACACAGGCACAGATACGCAGTATTTT

v_call: TRBV5-8
j_call: TRBJ1-5
clone_size: .
d_call: .
cdr3_aa: CASSRSGSGNQPQHF
cdr3_nt: TGTGCCAGCAGTCGCTCCGGGAGCGGGAATCAGCCCCAGCATTTT

v_call: TRBV7-2
j_call: TRBJ2-3
clone_size: .
d_call: TRBD2
cdr3_aa: CASSLVLAGRDTQYF
cdr3_nt: TGTGCCAGCAGCTTAGTACTAGCGGGGCGAGATACGCAGTATTTT

v_call: TRBV5-5
j_call: TRBJ2-7
clone_size: .
d_call: .
cdr3_aa: CASSLGWAPDHEQYF
cdr3_nt: TGTGCCAGCAGCTTGGGGTGGGCCCCGGACCACGAGCAGTACTTC

v_call: TRBV6-5
j_call: TRBJ2-3
clone_size: .
d_call: TRBD1
cdr3_aa: CASSYGTGTDTQYF
cdr3_nt: TGTGCCAGCAGTTACGGGACAGGAACAGATACGCAGTATTTT

v_call: TRBV2
j_call: TRBJ2-2
clone_size: .
d_call: .
cdr3_aa: CASRTGQLSTGELFF
cdr3_nt: TGTGCCAGCAGGACCGGACAGCTCAGCACCGGGGAGCTGTTTTTT

v_call: TRBV18
j_call: TRBJ2-7
clone_size: .
d_call: TRBD2
cdr3_aa: CASSPGLAGTYEQYF
cdr3_nt: TGTGCCAGCTCCCCGGGACTAGCGGGAACCTACGAGCAGTACTTC

v_call: TRBV6-5
j_call: TRBJ2-3
clone_size: .
d_call: .
cdr3_aa: CASSYNRFTDTQYF
cdr3_nt: TGTGCCAGCAGTTATAACAGGTTCACAGATACGCAGTATTTT

v_call: TRBV2
j_call: TRBJ1-5
clone_size: .
d_call: TRBD1
cdr3_aa: CASIKDRVDQPQHF
cdr3_nt: TGTGCCAGCATCAAGGACAGGGTAGATCAGCCCCAGCATTTT

v_call: TRBV6-5
j_call: TRBJ1-6
clone_size: .
d_call: .
cdr3_aa: CASRRTTERSSPLHF
cdr3_nt: TGTGCCAGCAGACGGACGACGGAAAGGAGTTCACCCCTCCACTTT

v_call: TRBV25-1
j_call: TRBJ1-2
clone_size: .
d_call: .
cdr3_aa: CASSRDWVRGYTF
cdr3_nt: TGTGCCAGCTCGCGGGATTGGGTTCGTGGCTACACCTTC

v_call: TRBV10-3
j_call: TRBJ2-3
clone_size: .
d_call: .
cdr3_aa: CAISETGGGDTQYF
cdr3_nt: TGTGCCATCAGTGAGACAGGGGGAGGGGATACGCAGTATTTT

v_call: TRBV4-2
j_call: TRBJ1-6
clone_size: .
d_call: .
cdr3_aa: CASSQEGQPNSPLHF
cdr3_nt: TGTGCCAGCAGCCAAGAGGGACAACCTAATTCACCCCTCCACTTT

v_call: TRBV6-5
j_call: TRBJ1-4
clone_size: .
d_call: TRBD1
cdr3_aa: CASRPRQGGGKLFF
cdr3_nt: TGTGCCAGCAGACCACGACAGGGTGGGGGAAAACTGTTTTTT

v_call: TRBV7-2
j_call: TRBJ1-3
clone_size: few
d_call: .
cdr3_aa: CASSLLMEGATIYF
cdr3_nt: TGTGCCAGCAGCTTACTGATGGAAGGGGCCACCATATATTTT

v_call: TRBV11-3
j_call: TRBJ2-7
clone_size: few
d_call: TRBD2
cdr3_aa: CASSLEAGDSYEQYF
cdr3_nt: TGTGCCAGCAGCTTAGAAGCGGGAGACTCCTACGAGCAGTACTTC

v_call: TRBV27
j_call: TRBJ2-1
clone_size: few
d_call: TRBD1
cdr3_aa: CASSPGQGRNEQFF
cdr3_nt: TGTGCCAGCAGTCCAGGACAGGGTAGGAATGAGCAGTTCTTC

v_call: TRBV19
j_call: TRBJ2-2
clone_size: once
d_call: TRBD2
cdr3_aa: CASRRGLAGETGELFF
cdr3_nt: TGTGCCAGTAGAAGGGGACTAGCGGGGGAGACCGGGGAGCTGTTTTTT

v_call: TRBV27
j_call: TRBJ2-2
clone_size: .
d_call: TRBD2
cdr3_aa: CASSLALAGTGELFF
cdr3_nt: TGTGCCAGCAGTTTAGCCCTAGCGGGAACCGGGGAGCTGTTTTTT

v_call: TRBV11-2
j_call: TRBJ1-1
clone_size: few
d_call: .
cdr3_aa: CASSSQNGVNTEAFF
cdr3_nt: TGTGCCAGCAGCTCCCAGAACGGCGTGAACACTGAAGCTTTCTTT

v_call: TRBV29-1
j_call: TRBJ2-5
clone_size: few
d_call: TRBD1
cdr3_aa: CSVAIPGQGTETQYF
cdr3_nt: TGCAGCGTTGCTATCCCGGGACAGGGGACAGAGACCCAGTACTTC

v_call: TRBV11-1
j_call: TRBJ2-3
clone_size: .
d_call: TRBD2
cdr3_aa: CASSLGGGRADTQYF
cdr3_nt: TGTGCCAGCAGCTTAGGCGGGGGGCGGGCAGATACGCAGTATTTT

v_call: TRBV6-5
j_call: TRBJ2-3
clone_size: .
d_call: TRBD1
cdr3_aa: CATTGGGTDTQYF
cdr3_nt: TGTGCCACCACAGGGGGCGGCACAGATACGCAGTATTTT

v_call: TRBV2
j_call: TRBJ2-2
clone_size: .
d_call: .
cdr3_aa: CASRPGPNTGELFF
cdr3_nt: TGTGCCAGCCGTCCGGGACCGAACACCGGGGAGCTGTTTTTT

v_call: TRBV7-2
j_call: TRBJ2-1
clone_size: once
d_call: TRBD2
cdr3_aa: CASSATRSSGTYGEQFF
cdr3_nt: TGTGCCAGCAGCGCCACCCGGTCTAGCGGGACTTATGGTGAGCAGTTCTTC

v_call: TRBV5-1
j_call: TRBJ2-7
clone_size: .
d_call: .
cdr3_aa: CASRGGHSSYEQYF
cdr3_nt: TGCGCCAGCAGGGGGGGACATAGCTCCTACGAGCAGTACTTC

v_call: TRBV7-6
j_call: TRBJ1-4
clone_size: few
d_call: TRBD1
cdr3_aa: CASSHRDREKLFF
cdr3_nt: TGTGCCAGCAGCCACCGGGACAGGGAAAAACTGTTTTTT